The T cell receptor beta chain described here comes from a study of early T cells in non-severe SARS-CoV-2 infection. In the study overall: From unsorted whole blood, bulk RNA was sequenced, and the chains remained unpaired. Overall study findings and caveats: A preference for anti-spike CD8 responses marked VDJdb matching, which missed private and CD4 specificities.

Turning to this clonotype: Its antigen is still unknown.

Unique molecular identifiers tagged individual cDNA molecules. TCRdb reprocessed the 5' RACE reads via MiXCR and lists one record per CDR3 protein. This sample yields just over 95,000 distinct CDR3 sequences, of which about 11% are seen a single time; 5.1% belongs to the top ten. Germline V gene sequence: CDR1 MNHNY, CDR2 SVGAGI (reference sequence). This CDR3 has 13 residues. Trimming removed 1 base from V and 0 bases from J, with 1 base in between. This TCR came from an adult who was a healthcare worker with PCR-confirmed SARS-CoV-2 infection or an uninfected control (not recorded which). The chain links TRBV6-6 to TRBJ1-5; D not certain. Sequencing used whole blood. The CDR3 loop is CASSYFSNQPQHF. The CDR3 DNA is TGTGCCAGCAGTTACTTTAGCAATCAGCCCCAGCATTTT.